These T cell receptor beta chains were read from a single sample in a study of T cells in Graves' hyperthyroidism and ophthalmopathy. From the multiplex PCR reads, TCRdb called clonotypes with MiXCR, one entry per CDR3 protein. This table holds approximately 590,000 distinct CDR3 sequences, around a sixth found once. Specimen: blood. The receptors shown here come from a woman aged 25 to 45 with Graves' hyperthyroidism. CDR3s include the opening cysteine and the closing phenylalanine or tryptophan. D genes are given only for firm matches. Expanded clones get a size class; other rows say once, few or many, or leave the size out.

d_gene	v_gene	len	abundance	j_gene	CDR3nt	CDR3aa
-	TRBV5-1	16	many	TRBJ2-5	TGCGCCAGCAGCTTGGATGGGGGCTCAACCCAAGAGACCCAGTACTTC	CASSLDGGSTQETQYF
TRBD1	TRBV6-2/TRBV6-3	15	many	TRBJ2-7	TGTGCCAGCAGTTACTGGAGGACAGGGGGCTACGAGCAGTACTTC	CASSYWRTGGYEQYF
TRBD1	TRBV18	16	many	TRBJ2-1	TGTGCCAGCTCACCACTACGGACAGGGGACTACAATGAGCAGTTCTTC	CASSPLRTGDYNEQFF
TRBD1	TRBV6-1	14	-	TRBJ2-7	TGTGCCATATCATGGGACAGGAGCTCCTACGAGCAGTACTTC	CAISWDRSSYEQYF
TRBD2	TRBV6-2/TRBV6-3	16	-	TRBJ2-1	TGTGCCGGCAGGAGGCCATCTAGCGGGAGTTACAATGAGCAGTTCTTC	CAGRRPSSGSYNEQFF
-	TRBV3-1	20	many	TRBJ2-6	TGTGCCAGCAGCCGATGGGGTCGGGGGTCCCCCGTCGCTGGGGCCAACGTCCTGACTTTC	CASSRWGRGSPVAGANVLTF
-	TRBV7-7	15	many	TRBJ2-3	TGTGCTAGCAGTCCGGGACTTGCAATAACAGATACGCAGTATTTT	CASSPGLAITDTQYF
TRBD1	TRBV12-3/TRBV12-4	16	-	TRBJ1-5	TGTGCCAGCAGCCGACATACCGGGACAGGGGGTCAGCCCCAGCATTTT	CASSRHTGTGGQPQHF
-	TRBV7-2	13	many	TRBJ1-6	TGTGCCAGCAGCGACGCAGGGGATTCACCCCTCCACTTT	CASSDAGDSPLHF
-	TRBV28	13	many	TRBJ2-7	TGTGCCAGCACTAACCGGGTCGATTACGAGCAGTACTTC	CASTNRVDYEQYF
TRBD1	TRBV6-5	17	-	TRBJ1-5	TGTGCCAGCAGTTTACCCACCGGGACAGAAAGCAATCAGCCCCAGCATTTT	CASSLPTGTESNQPQHF
TRBD1	TRBV28	13	many	TRBJ2-1	TGTGCCACCCAGGGGGCCCGCTACAATGAGCAGTTCTTC	CATQGARYNEQFF
TRBD2	TRBV5-4	16	-	TRBJ2-1	TGTGCCAGCAGCTTGGACGGGGCTAGCGGCAACAATGAGCAGTTCTTC	CASSLDGASGNNEQFF
-	TRBV9	16	many	TRBJ1-2	TGTGCCAGCAGCGTAGGGGAGGGCATGCGTAACTATGGCTACACCTTC	CASSVGEGMRNYGYTF
-	TRBV28	11	many	TRBJ2-1	TGTGCCAGCAGTAGTATAGGTGAGCAGTTCTTC	CASSSIGEQFF
TRBD1	TRBV9	15	many	TRBJ2-7	TGTGCCAGCAGCCCAGGGACAGGGTATAGCTACGAGCAGTACTTC	CASSPGTGYSYEQYF
-	TRBV20-1	11	many	TRBJ2-5	TGCAGTGCTAACAGGGAAGAGACCCAGTACTTC	CSANREETQYF
-	TRBV28	13	many	TRBJ1-5	TGTGCCAGCGTCTCGGGACGCAATCAGCCCCAGCATTTT	CASVSGRNQPQHF
-	TRBV24-1	17	-	TRBJ2-1	TGTGCCACCAGTACAAGTTGGATGACTAGTGGAGCAGATGAGCAGTTCTTC	CATSTSWMTSGADEQFF
-	TRBV12-3/TRBV12-4	13	few	TRBJ2-2	TGTGCCAGCAAACCGCGGAACACCGGGGAGCTGTTTTTT	CASKPRNTGELFF
TRBD1	TRBV15	15	-	TRBJ2-1	TGTGCCACAAAGGTTACAGGGGGCTCCTACAATGAGCAGTTCTTC	CATKVTGGSYNEQFF
-	TRBV20-1	11	many	TRBJ2-1	TGCAGTGCTAGAGAATGGACTGAGCAGTTCTTC	CSAREWTEQFF